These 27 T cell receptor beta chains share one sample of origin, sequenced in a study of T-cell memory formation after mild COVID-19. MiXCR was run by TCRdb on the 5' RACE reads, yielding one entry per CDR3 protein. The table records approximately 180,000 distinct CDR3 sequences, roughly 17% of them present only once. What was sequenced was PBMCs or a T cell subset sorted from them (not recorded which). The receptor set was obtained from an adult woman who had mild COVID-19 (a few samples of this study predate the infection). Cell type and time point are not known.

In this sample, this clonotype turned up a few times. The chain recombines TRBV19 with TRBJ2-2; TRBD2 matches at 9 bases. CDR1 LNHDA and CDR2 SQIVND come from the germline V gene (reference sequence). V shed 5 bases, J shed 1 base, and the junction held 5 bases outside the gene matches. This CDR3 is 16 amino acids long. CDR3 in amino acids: CASSSGTSKNTGELFF. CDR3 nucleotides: TGTGCCAGTAGTTCCGGGACTAGCAAGAACACCGGGGAGCTGTTTTTT.

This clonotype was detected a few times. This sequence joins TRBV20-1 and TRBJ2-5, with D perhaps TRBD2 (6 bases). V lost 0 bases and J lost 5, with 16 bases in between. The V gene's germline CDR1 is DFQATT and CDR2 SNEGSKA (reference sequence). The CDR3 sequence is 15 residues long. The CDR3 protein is CSARDFGEAKETQYF. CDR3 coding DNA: TGCAGTGCTAGAGATTTTGGGGAGGCAAAGGAGACCCAGTACTTC.

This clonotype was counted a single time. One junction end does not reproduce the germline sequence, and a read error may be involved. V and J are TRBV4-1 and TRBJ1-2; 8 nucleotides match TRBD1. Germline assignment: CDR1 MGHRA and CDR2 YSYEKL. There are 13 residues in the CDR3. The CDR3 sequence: CASSHPGQEPYGF. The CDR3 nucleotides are TGCGCCAGCAGCCACCCGGGACAGGAACCGTACGGCTTC.

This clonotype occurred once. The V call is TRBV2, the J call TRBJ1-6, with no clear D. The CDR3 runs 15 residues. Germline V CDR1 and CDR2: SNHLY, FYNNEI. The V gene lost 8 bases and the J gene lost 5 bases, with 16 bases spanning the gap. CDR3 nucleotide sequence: TGTGCCAGCTGCTCGGTCGGCAGCGATAATTCACCCCTCCACTTT. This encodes CASCSVGSDNSPLHF.

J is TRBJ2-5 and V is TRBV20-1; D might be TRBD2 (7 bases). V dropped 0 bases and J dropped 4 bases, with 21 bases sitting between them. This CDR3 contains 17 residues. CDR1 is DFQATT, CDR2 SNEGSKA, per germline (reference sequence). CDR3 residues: CSAREGFGGARRETQYF. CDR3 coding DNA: TGCAGTGCTAGAGAGGGGTTTGGGGGGGCTCGTCGAGAGACCCAGTACTTC.

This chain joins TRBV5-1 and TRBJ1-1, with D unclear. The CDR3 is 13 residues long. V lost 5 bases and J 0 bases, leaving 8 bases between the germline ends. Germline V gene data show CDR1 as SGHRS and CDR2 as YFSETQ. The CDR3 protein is CASRDLMNTEAFF. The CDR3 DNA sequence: TGCGCCAGCAGGGACTTGATGAACACTGAAGCTTTCTTT.

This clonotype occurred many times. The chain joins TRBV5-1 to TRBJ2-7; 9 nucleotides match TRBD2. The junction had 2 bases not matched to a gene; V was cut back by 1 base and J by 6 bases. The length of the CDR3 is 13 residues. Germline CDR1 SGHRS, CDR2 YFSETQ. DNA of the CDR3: TGCGCCAGCAGCTTGTGGCGGGAGGGCGAGCAGTACTTC. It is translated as CASSLWREGEQYF. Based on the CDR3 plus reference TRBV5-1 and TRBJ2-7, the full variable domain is KAGVTQTPRYLIKTRGQQVTLSCSPISGHRSVSWYQQTPGQGLQFLFEYFSETQRNKGNFPGRFSGRQFSNSRSEMNVSTLELGDSALYLCASSLWREGEQYFGPGTRLTVT.

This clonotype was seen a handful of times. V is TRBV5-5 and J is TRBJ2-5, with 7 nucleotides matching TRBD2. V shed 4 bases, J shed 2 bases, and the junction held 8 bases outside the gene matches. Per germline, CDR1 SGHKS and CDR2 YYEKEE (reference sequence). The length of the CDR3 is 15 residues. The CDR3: CASSGETSLQETQYF. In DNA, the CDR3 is TGTGCCAGCAGCGGTGAGACTAGCCTTCAAGAGACCCAGTACTTC. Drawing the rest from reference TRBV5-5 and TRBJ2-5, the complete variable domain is DAGVTQSPTHLIKTRGQQVTLRCSPISGHKSVSWYQQVLGQGPQFIFQYYEKEERGRGNFPDRFSARQFPNYSSELNVNALLLGDSALYLCASSGETSLQETQYFGPGTRLLVL.

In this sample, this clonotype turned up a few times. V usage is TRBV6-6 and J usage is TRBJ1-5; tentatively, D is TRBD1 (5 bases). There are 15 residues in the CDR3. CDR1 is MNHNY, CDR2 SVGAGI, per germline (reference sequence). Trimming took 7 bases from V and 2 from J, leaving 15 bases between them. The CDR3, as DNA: TGTGCCAGCACATTAGAGGGGTCCGGCAATCAGCCCCAGCATTTT. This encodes CASTLEGSGNQPQHF.

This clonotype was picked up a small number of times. The CDR3 region is CASNGRAGELFF. The CDR3 DNA reads TGTGCCAGCAACGGACGGGCCGGGGAGCTGTTTTTT. J is TRBJ2-2 and V is TRBV12-3 or TRBV12-4; the D is unclear. The CDR3 has 12 residues. Trimming took 7 bases from V and 6 from J, leaving 9 bases between them.

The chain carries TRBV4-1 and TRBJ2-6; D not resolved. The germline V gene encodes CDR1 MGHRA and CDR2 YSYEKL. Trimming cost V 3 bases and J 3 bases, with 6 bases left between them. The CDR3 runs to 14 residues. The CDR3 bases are TGCGCCAGCAGCCACTTCGGTGGGGCCAACGTCCTGACTTTC. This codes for CASSHFGGANVLTF.

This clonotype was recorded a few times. The CDR3 reads CASSDRQASKLFF. The CDR3 region has the DNA TGTGCCAGCAGTGACCGACAGGCTTCGAAACTGTTTTTT. This chain links TRBV25-1 with TRBJ1-4; possibly TRBD1 for D (6 bases). This CDR3 is 13 amino acids long. The germline CDR1 and CDR2 sequences are MGHDK and SYGVNS. V was cut by 3 bases and J by 11 bases, with 13 bases left in between.

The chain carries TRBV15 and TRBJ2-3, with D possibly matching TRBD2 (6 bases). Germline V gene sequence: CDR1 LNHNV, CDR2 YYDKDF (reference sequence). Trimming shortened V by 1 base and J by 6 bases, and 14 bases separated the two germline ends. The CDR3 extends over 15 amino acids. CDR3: CATSRAPGVRDTQYF. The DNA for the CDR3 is TGTGCCACCAGCAGAGCTCCGGGAGTTCGGGATACGCAGTATTTT.

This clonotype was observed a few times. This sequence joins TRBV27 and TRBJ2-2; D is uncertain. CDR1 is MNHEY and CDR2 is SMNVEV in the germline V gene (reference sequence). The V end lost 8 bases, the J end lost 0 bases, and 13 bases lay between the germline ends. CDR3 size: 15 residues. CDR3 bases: TGTGCCAGCGGACCCGCCCTGGCGAACACCGGGGAGCTGTTTTTT. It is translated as CASGPALANTGELFF.

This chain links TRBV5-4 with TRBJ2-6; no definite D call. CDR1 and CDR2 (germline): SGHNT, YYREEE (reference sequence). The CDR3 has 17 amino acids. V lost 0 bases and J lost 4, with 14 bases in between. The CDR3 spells CASSLERGNSGANVLTF. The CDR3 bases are TGTGCCAGCAGCTTGGAACGTGGGAACTCCGGGGCCAACGTCCTGACTTTC. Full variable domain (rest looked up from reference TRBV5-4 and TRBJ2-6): ETGVTQSPTHLIKTRGQQVTLRCSSQSGHNTVSWYQQALGQGPQFIFQYYREEENGRGNFPPRFSGLQFPNYSSELNVNALELDDSALYLCASSLERGNSGANVLTFGAGSRLTVL.

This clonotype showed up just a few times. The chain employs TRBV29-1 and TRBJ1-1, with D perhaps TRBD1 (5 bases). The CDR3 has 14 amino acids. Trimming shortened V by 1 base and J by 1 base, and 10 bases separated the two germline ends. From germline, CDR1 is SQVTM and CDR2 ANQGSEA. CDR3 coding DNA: TGCAGCGTTGAAGGGGGCTCGTCGAACACTGAAGCTTTCTTT. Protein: CSVEGGSSNTEAFF.

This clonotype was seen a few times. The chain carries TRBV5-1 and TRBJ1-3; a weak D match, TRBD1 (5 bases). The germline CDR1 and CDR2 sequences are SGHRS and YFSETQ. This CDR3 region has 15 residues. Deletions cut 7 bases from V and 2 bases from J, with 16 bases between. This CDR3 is CASRDRSGPGNTIYF. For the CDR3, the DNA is TGCGCCAGCCGAGATCGGTCAGGGCCTGGAAACACCATATATTTT.

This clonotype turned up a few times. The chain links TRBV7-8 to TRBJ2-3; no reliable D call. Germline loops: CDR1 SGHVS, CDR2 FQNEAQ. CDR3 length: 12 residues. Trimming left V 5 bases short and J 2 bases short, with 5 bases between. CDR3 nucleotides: TGTGCCAGCAGCCATTACACAGATACGCAGTATTTT. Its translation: CASSHYTDTQYF. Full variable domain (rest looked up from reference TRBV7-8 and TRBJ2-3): GAGVSQSPRYKVAKRGQDVALRCDPISGHVSLFWYQQALGQGPEFLTYFQNEAQLDKSGLPSDRFFAERPEGSVSTLKIQRTQQEDSAVYLCASSHYTDTQYFGPGTRLTVL.

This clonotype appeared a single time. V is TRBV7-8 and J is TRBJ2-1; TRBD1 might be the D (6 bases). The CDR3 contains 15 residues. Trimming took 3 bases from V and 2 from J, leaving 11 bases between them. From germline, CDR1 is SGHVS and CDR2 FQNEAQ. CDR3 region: CASSFTGIPYNEQFF. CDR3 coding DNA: TGTGCCAGCAGCTTCACAGGGATCCCCTACAATGAGCAGTTCTTC.

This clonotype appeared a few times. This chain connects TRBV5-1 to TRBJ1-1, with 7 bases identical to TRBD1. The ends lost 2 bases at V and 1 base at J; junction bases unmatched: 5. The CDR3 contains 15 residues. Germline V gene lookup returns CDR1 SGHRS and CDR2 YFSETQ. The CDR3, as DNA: TGCGCCAGCAGCTTCTCACAGGGGTGGAACACTGAAGCTTTCTTT. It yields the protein CASSFSQGWNTEAFF.

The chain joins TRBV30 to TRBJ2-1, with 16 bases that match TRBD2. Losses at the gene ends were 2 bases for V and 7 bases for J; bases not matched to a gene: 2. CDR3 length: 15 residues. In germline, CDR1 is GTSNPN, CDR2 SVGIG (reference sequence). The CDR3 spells CAWSKGLAGGNEQFF. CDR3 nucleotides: TGTGCCTGGAGTAAGGGACTAGCGGGGGGGAATGAGCAGTTCTTC.

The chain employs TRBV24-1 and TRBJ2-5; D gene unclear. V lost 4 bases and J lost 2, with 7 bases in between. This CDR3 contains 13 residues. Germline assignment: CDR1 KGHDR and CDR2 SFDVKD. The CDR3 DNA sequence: TGTGCCACCAGTGACAGCCTTCAAGAGACCCAGTACTTC. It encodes CATSDSLQETQYF.

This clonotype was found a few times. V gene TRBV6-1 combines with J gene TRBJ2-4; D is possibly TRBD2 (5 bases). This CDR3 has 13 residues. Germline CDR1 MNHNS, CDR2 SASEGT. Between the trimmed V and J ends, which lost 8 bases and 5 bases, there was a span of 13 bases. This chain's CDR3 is CASFRTGENIQYF. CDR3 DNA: TGTGCCAGCTTCCGGACCGGGGAAAACATTCAGTACTTC.

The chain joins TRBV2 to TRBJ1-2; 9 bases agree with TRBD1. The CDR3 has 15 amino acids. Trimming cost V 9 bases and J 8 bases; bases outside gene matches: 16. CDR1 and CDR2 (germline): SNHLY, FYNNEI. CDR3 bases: TGTGCCAGTGTGCCGGGACAGGGAGGATTGTACGGCTACACCTTC. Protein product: CASVPGQGGLYGYTF.

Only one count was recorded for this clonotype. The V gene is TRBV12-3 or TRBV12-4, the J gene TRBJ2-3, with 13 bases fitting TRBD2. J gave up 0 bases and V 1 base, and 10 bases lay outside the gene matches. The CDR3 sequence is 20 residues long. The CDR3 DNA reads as TGTGCCAGCAGTTTAGGTCACTGGACTAGCGGGGGAAAGAGCACAGATACGCAGTATTTT. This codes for CASSLGHWTSGGKSTDTQYF.

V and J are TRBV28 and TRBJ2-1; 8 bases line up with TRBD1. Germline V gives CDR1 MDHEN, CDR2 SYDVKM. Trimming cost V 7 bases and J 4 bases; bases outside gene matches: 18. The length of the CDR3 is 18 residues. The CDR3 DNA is TGTGCCAGCACCCTATTCCTTCCGGGACAGGTACTTTACAATGAGCAGTTCTTC. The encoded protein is CASTLFLPGQVLYNEQFF.

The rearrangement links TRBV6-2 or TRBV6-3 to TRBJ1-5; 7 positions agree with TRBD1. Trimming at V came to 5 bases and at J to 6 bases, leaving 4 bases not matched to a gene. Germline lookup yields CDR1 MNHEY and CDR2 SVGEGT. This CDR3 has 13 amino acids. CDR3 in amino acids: CASSQDRAQPQHF. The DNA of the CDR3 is TGTGCCAGCAGTCAAGACAGGGCTCAGCCCCAGCATTTT.